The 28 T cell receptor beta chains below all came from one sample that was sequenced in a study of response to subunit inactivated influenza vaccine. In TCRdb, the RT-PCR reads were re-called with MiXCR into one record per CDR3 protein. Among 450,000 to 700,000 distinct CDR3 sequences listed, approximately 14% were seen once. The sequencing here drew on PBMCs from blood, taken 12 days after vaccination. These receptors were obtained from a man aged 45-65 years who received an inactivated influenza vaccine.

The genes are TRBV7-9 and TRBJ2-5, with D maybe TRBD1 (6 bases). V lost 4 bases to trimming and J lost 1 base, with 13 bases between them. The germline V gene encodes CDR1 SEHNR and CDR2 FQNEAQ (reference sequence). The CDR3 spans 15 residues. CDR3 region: CASSSPGHIQETQYF. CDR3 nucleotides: TGTGCCAGCAGCTCACCGGGACACATCCAAGAGACCCAGTACTTC. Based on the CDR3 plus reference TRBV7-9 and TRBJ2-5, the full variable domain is DTGVSQNPRHKITKRGQNVTFRCDPISEHNRLYWYRQTLGQGPEFLTYFQNEAQLEKSRLLSDRFSAERPKGSFSTLEIQRTEQGDSAMYLCASSSPGHIQETQYFGPGTRLLVL.

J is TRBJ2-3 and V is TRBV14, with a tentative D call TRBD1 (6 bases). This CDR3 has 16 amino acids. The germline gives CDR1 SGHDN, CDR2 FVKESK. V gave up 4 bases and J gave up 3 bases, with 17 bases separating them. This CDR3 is CASSLYRESGTDTQYF. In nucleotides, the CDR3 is TGTGCCAGCAGCCTGTACAGGGAATCGGGGACAGATACGCAGTATTTT.

This CDR3 is CASSYSMSLAEADTQYF. The CDR3 DNA reads TGTGCCAGCAGTTACTCGATGTCGCTAGCGGAGGCAGATACGCAGTATTTT. The V and J genes are TRBV6-2 or TRBV6-3 and TRBJ2-3; 7 nucleotides match TRBD2. Germline V CDR1 and CDR2: MNHEY, SVGEGT. The CDR3 totals 17 residues. With V trimmed by 0 bases and J by 4 bases, 10 bases remained unmatched.

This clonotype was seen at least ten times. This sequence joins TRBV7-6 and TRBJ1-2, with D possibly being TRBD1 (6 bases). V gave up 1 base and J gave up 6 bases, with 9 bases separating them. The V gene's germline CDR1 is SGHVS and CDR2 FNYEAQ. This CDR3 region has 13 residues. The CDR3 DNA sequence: TGTGCCAGCAGCTTAGTACAGGGTGATGGCTACACCTTC. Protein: CASSLVQGDGYTF.

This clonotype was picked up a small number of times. The CDR3 spells CASSLGLAVAKNIQYF. CDR3 coding DNA: TGTGCCAGCAGCCTGGGACTAGCGGTAGCCAAAAACATTCAGTACTTC. The chain carries TRBV7-2 and TRBJ2-4, with 11 positions matching TRBD2. The germline V gene encodes CDR1 SGHTA and CDR2 FQGNSA. The CDR3 has 16 residues. Trimming cost V 5 bases and J 0 bases; bases outside gene matches: 3.

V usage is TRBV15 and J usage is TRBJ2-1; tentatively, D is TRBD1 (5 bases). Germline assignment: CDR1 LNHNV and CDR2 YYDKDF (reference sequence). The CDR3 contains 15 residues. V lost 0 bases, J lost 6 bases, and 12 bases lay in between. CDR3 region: CATSRDSLRGNEQFF. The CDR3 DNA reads TGTGCCACCAGCAGAGATTCCCTAAGGGGCAATGAGCAGTTCTTC.

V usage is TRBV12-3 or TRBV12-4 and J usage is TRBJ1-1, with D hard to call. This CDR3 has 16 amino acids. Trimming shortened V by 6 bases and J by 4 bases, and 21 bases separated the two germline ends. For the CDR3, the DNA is TGTGCCAGCAGCGCCAGGTCGTGGAGTCTTGGCACTGAAGCTTTCTTT. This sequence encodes CASSARSWSLGTEAFF.

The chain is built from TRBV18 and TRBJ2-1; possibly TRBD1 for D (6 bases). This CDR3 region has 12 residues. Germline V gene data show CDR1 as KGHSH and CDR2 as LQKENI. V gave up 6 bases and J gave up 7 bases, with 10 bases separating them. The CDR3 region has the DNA TGTGCCAGCTCGACGGACAGAAATGAGCAGTTCTTC. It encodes CASSTDRNEQFF.

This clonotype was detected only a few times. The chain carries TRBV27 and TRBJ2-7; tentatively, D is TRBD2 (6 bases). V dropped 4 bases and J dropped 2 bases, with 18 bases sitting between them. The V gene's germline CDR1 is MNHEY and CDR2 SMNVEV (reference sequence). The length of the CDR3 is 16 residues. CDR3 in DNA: TGTGCCAGCAGTTCCGGCGTGGGGCGGAGGGCCTACGAGCAGTACTTC. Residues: CASSSGVGRRAYEQYF.

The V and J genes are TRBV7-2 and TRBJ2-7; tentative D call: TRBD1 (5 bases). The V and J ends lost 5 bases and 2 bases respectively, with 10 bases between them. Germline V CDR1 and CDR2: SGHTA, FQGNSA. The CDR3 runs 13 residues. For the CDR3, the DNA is TGTGCCAGCAGCACCAGGGTTGCCTACGAGCAGTACTTC. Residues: CASSTRVAYEQYF.

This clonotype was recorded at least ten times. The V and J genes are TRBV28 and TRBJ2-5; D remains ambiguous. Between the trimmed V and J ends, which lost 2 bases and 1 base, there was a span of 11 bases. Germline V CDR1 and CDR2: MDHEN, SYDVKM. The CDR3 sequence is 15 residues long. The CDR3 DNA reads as TGTGCCAGCAGTTTAGAGGCTCGCTCCCAAGAGACCCAGTACTTC. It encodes CASSLEARSQETQYF.

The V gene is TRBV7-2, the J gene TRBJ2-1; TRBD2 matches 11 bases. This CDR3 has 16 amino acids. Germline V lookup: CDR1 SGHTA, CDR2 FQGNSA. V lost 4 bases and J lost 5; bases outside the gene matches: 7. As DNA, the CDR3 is TGTGCCAGCAGCTCCGCCGGGACTAGCGGCAACAATGAGCAGTTCTTC. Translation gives CASSSAGTSGNNEQFF.

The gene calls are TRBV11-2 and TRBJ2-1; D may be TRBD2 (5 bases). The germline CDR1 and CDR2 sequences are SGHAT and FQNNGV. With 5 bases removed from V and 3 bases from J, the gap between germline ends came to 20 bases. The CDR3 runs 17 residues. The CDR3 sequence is CASSPSWSAANYNEQFF. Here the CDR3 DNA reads TGTGCCAGCAGCCCTAGCTGGAGCGCGGCGAACTACAATGAGCAGTTCTTC.

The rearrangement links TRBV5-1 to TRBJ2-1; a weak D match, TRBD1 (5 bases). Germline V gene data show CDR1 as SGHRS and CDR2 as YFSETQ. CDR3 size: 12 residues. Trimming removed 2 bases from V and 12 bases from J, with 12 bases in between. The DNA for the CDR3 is TGCGCCAGCAGCTTAACATTCCAGGGGCAGTTCTTC. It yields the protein CASSLTFQGQFF.

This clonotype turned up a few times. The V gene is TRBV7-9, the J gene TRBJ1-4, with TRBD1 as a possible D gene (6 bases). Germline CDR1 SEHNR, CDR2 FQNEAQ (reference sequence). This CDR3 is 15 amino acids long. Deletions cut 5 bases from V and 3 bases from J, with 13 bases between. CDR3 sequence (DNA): TGTGCCAGCAGCCCCGACGGGGGGCCTAATGAAAAACTGTTTTTT. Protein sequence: CASSPDGGPNEKLFF.

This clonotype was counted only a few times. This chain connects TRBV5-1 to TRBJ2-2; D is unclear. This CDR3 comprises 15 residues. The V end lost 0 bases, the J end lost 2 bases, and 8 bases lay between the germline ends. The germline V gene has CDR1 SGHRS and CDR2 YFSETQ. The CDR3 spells CASSLAGYNTGELFF. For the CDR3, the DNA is TGCGCCAGCAGCTTGGCCGGATACAACACCGGGGAGCTGTTTTTT.

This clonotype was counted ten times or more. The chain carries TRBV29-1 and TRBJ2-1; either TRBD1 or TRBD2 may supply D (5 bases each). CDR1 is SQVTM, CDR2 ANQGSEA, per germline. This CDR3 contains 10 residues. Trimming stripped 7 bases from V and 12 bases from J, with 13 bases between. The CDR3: CSARGEGQFF. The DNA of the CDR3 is TGCAGCGCGAGAGGGGAAGGGCAGTTCTTC.

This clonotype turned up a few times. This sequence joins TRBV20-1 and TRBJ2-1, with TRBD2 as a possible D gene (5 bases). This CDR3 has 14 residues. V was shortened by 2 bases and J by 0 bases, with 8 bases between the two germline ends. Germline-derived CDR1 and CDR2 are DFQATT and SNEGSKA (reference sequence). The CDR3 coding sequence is TGCAGTGCTAGACGAGCGGACTCCTACAATGAGCAGTTCTTC. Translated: CSARRADSYNEQFF.

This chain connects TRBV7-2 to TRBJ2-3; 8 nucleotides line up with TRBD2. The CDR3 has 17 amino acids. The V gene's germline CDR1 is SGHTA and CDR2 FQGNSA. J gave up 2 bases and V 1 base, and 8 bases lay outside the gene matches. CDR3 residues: CASSLGVRLAFTDTQYF. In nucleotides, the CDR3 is TGTGCCAGCAGCTTAGGCGTAAGACTAGCGTTCACAGATACGCAGTATTTT. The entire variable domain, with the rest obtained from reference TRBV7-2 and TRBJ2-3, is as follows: GAGVSQSPSNKVTEKGKDVELRCDPISGHTALYWYRQSLGQGLEFLIYFQGNSAPDKSGLPSDRFSAERTGGSVSTLTIQRTQQEDSAVYLCASSLGVRLAFTDTQYFGPGTRLTVL.

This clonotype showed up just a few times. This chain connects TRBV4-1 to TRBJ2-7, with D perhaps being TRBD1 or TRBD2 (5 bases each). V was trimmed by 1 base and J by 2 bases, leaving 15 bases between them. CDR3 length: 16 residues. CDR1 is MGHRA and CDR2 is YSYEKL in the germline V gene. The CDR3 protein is CASSQGFGRDAYEQYF. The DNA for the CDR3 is TGCGCCAGCAGCCAAGGATTCGGCAGGGACGCCTACGAGCAGTACTTC.

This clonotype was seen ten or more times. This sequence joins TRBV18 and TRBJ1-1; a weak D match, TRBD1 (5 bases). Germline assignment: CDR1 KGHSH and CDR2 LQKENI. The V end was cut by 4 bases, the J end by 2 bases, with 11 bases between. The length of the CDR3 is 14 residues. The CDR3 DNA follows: TGTGCCAGCTCACTCGATCAGGGCAACACTGAAGCTTTCTTT. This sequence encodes CASSLDQGNTEAFF.

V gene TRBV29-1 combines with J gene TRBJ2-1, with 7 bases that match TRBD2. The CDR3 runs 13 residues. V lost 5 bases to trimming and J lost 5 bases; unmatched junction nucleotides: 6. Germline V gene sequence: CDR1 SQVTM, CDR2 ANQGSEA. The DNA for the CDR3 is TGCAGCGTTAGCCGGCTAGCGGACAATGAGCAGTTCTTC. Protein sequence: CSVSRLADNEQFF.

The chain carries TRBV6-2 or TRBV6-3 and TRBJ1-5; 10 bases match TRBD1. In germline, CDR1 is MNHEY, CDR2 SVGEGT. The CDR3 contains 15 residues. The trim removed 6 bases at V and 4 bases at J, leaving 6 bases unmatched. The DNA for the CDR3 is TGTGCCAGCAGCTGGACGGGACAGGGGAATCAGCCCCAGCATTTT. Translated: CASSWTGQGNQPQHF.

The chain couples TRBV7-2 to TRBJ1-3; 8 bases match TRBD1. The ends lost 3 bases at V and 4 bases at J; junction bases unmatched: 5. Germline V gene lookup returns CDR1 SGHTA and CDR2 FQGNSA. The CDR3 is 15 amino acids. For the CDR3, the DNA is TGTGCCAGCAGCTTCGGCAGGGGGCCGGGAAACACCATATATTTT. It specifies CASSFGRGPGNTIYF.

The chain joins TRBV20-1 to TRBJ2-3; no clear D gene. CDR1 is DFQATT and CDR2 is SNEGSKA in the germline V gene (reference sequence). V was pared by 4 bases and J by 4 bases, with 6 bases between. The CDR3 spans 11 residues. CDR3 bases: TGCAGTGCTATCGCTTCAGATACGCAGTATTTT. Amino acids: CSAIASDTQYF.

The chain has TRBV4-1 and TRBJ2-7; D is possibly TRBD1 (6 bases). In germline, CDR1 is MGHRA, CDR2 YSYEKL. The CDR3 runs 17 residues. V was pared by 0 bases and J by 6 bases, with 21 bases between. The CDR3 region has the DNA TGCGCCAGCAGCCAAGATCTGGGCAGGGGCACAACTAGCGAGCAGTACTTC. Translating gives CASSQDLGRGTTSEQYF.

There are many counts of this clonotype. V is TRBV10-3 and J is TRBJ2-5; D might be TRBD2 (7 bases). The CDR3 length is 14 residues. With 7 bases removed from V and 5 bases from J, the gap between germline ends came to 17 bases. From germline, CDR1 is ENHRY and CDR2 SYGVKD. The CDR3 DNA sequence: TGTGCCATCAAAGGGGGGGATACCGGGGAGACCCAGTACTTC. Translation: CAIKGGDTGETQYF.

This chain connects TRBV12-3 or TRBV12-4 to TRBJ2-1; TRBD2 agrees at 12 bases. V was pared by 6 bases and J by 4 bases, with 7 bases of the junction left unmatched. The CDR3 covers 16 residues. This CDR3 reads CASRRTSGASYNEQFF. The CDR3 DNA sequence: TGTGCCAGCAGACGGACTAGCGGGGCGTCATACAATGAGCAGTTCTTC.